These T cell receptor beta chains were read from a single sample in a study of blood T cell repertoires in COVID-19. Measured with immunoSEQ multiplex PCR; TCRdb has only the in-frame clones, and not every one. The sample gives around 65,000 clones, roughly 77% of which show up once; around a sixth is in the top ten. Sequencing was performed on peripheral blood. The receptors were gathered from an elderly man with acute or convalescent COVID-19. The CDR3 runs from the conserved cysteine through the conserved F or W. D genes are given only for firm matches.

d_gene: TRBD1
v_gene: TRBV7-3
CDR3aa: CASSFGTGSFNEQFF

d_gene: .
v_gene: TRBV11-2
CDR3aa: CASSPDRDTQYF

d_gene: TRBD1
v_gene: TRBV7-2
CDR3aa: CASSRDRGYQETQYF

d_gene: .
v_gene: TRBV5-5
CDR3aa: CASSFSGELFF

d_gene: TRBD1
v_gene: TRBV27
CDR3aa: CASSLDRVAGELFF

d_gene: .
v_gene: TRBV2
CDR3aa: CASRAQETQYF

d_gene: .
v_gene: TRBV2
CDR3aa: CASSEQGPYEQYF

d_gene: .
v_gene: TRBV7-2
CDR3aa: CASSFRRDTYEQYF

d_gene: TRBD1
v_gene: TRBV5-4
CDR3aa: CASSSGTGYEQYF

d_gene: TRBD1
v_gene: TRBV10-2
CDR3aa: CASSEPGQSSYEQYF

d_gene: TRBD2
v_gene: TRBV18
CDR3aa: CASSPGLAETQYF

d_gene: .
v_gene: TRBV11-2
CDR3aa: CASSLDRNTEAFF

d_gene: .
v_gene: TRBV6-1
CDR3aa: CASSDRNNEQFF

d_gene: TRBD1
v_gene: TRBV6-6
CDR3aa: CASRGQYTDTQYF

d_gene: .
v_gene: TRBV5-4
CDR3aa: CASSLARGGDTQYF

d_gene: TRBD2
v_gene: TRBV6-2/TRBV6-3
CDR3aa: CASSVASGSGETQYF

d_gene: .
v_gene: TRBV18
CDR3aa: CASSLGSQGTNTEAFF

d_gene: TRBD2
v_gene: TRBV27
CDR3aa: CASSFRGTSGHSTGELFF

d_gene: .
v_gene: TRBV7-2
CDR3aa: CASSPGGRGFRNTIYF

d_gene: .
v_gene: TRBV2
CDR3aa: CASRDGSYGYTF

d_gene: .
v_gene: TRBV7-2
CDR3aa: CASSSDGYTF

d_gene: TRBD1
v_gene: TRBV14
CDR3aa: CASSQRTGKQFF

d_gene: TRBD1
v_gene: TRBV4-1
CDR3aa: CASSPPTRTGRETQYF

d_gene: TRBD2
v_gene: TRBV11-2
CDR3aa: CASSSQAGAGTQYF

d_gene: .
v_gene: TRBV12-3/TRBV12-4
CDR3aa: CASSLRDTDTQYF

d_gene: .
v_gene: TRBV7-3
CDR3aa: CASSHGINEQFF

d_gene: TRBD1
v_gene: TRBV28
CDR3aa: CARHHRGDETQYF

d_gene: TRBD1
v_gene: TRBV29-1
CDR3aa: CSAPTGGTEAFF

d_gene: TRBD1
v_gene: TRBV4-3
CDR3aa: CASSQDGQGDGETQYF